This T cell receptor (beta chain) was identified during a study of T cells in localized non-small cell lung cancer. Findings and caveats of the study: Adjacent lung exhibited a median of approximately 59 among the 100 most abundant tumor clones.

Here immunoSEQ multiplex PCR was the method, and the copy in TCRdb shows in-frame clones only, minus some. Of under 55,000 clones listed, 91% are singletons. As regards this clone: Its antigen is not identified.

The ends were cut back, 4 bases at V and 2 bases at J, with 14 bases in the middle. CDR1 SGHTS and CDR2 YDEGEE come from the germline V gene. This CDR3 region has 15 residues. The sample consisted of PBMCs, taken before any cancer treatment. V is TRBV5-8 and J is TRBJ2-3, with unresolved D. This sequence originates from a woman aged 35 to 69 with stage II lung adenocarcinoma. CDR3 region: CASSRSLEVTDTQYF. The CDR3 DNA reads TGTGCCAGCAGCCGGTCCCTAGAAGTCACAGATACGCAGTATTTT.